This T cell receptor beta chain is from a study of blood T cells in healthy people across ages. The second PCR ran 7 to 11 cycles with a sample-barcoded 5' primer and J-beta primers. TCRdb called the 5' RACE reads again in MiXCR, with one record for every CDR3 protein. Of about 1.8 million distinct CDR3 sequences listed, roughly 50% are singletons. V shed 2 bases and J shed 1 base, with 8 bases lying between them. Germline V lookup: CDR1 MDHEN, CDR2 SYDVKM. The CDR3 covers 14 residues. The chain combines TRBV28 with TRBJ1-1; tentative D call: TRBD1 (5 bases). The sample comprised blood. This receptor was identified in a woman between 35 and 50 years old in good health. CDR3 amino acids: CASSLHTGNTEAFF. DNA of the CDR3: TGTGCCAGCAGTTTACATACAGGGAACACTGAAGCTTTCTTT.